The T cell receptor (beta chain) under discussion was sequenced for a study of regulatory T cells in long-lasting Graves disease. Through Arm-PCR of CDR3 regions and iRepertoire HTBI primers, TCR beta libraries were built. TCRdb re-called the multiplex PCR reads through MiXCR, storing one row per CDR3 protein. The sample contains 420,000 or so distinct CDR3 sequences, roughly a quarter of which appear only once. This sample's time point: persistent/refractory GD, antithyroid drugs over 5 years with positive TRAb. Scientists built the TCR library using RNA that was extracted from PBMCs. The authors diagnosed Graves' disease using American Thyroid Association guidelines. In its sample, this clonotype was seen many times. Its antigen is undetermined. The CDR3 contains 16 residues. Germline loops: CDR1 SNHLY, CDR2 FYNNEI. V was clipped by 6 bases and J by 0 bases; unmatched bases: 7. Findings and limits, study-wide: Shared public clonotypes totalled around 2,900 in persistent patients, compared with about 990 in new patients. Persistent Graves' patients showed reduced TCR diversity versus newly diagnosed patients.

The rearrangement links TRBV2 to TRBJ1-2; 10 bases match TRBD1. The source was peripheral blood mononuclear cells (PBMCs), collected when the disease was refractory, from a patient treated with antithyroid drugs. This receptor was identified in a female donor with Graves disease. CDR3 in DNA: TGTGCCAGCAGCCGCGACAGGGGGCGGACTAACTATGGCTACACCTTC. It yields the protein CASSRDRGRTNYGYTF.